The TCR beta chain under discussion was sequenced for a study of T cells in Graves' hyperthyroidism and ophthalmopathy. This clonotype came up many times. Germline loops: CDR1 SGHDN, CDR2 FVKESK. V lost 4 bases to trimming and J lost 7 bases; unmatched junction nucleotides: 6. The length of the CDR3 is 15 residues. The source material, RNA transcripts, was used to amplify TCR beta CDR3 regions. RT-PCR in the first round (using the HTBI primer set) targeted the TCR CDR3. MiXCR, applied by TCRdb to the multiplex PCR reads, yields one record per CDR3 protein. The sample shows about 660,000 distinct CDR3 sequences, nearly 45% of them seen only once.

V usage is TRBV14 and J usage is TRBJ1-6, with 8 bases that match TRBD1. The sample comprised peripheral blood or thyroid tissue (not recorded which). This clonotype was obtained from an adult man with Graves' disease, either hyperthyroidism or ophthalmopathy (not recorded which). The CDR3 sequence: CASSPWTGSNSPLHF. CDR3 nucleotides: TGTGCCAGCAGCCCTTGGACAGGGTCCAATTCACCCCTCCACTTT.